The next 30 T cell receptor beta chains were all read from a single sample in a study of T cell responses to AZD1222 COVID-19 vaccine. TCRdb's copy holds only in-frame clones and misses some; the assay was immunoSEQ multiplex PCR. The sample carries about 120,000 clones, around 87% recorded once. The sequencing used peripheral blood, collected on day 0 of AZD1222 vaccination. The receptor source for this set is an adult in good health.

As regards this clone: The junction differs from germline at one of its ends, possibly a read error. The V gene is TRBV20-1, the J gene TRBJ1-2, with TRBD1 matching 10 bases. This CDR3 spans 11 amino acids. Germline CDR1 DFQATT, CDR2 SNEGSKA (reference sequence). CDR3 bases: TGTTCCGGGACAGGGGCCTATGGCTACACCTTC. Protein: CSGTGAYGYTF.

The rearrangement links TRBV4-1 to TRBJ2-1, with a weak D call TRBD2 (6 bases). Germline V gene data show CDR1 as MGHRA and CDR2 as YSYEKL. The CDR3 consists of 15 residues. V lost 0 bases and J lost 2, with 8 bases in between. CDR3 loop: CASSQDPSAYNEQFF. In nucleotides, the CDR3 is TGCGCCAGCAGCCAAGACCCTAGCGCCTACAATGAGCAGTTCTTC.

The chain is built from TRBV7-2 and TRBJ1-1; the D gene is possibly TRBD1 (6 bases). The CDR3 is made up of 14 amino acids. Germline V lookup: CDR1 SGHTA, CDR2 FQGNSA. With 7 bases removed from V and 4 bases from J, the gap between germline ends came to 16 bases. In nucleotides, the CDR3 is TGTGCCAGCACAAGGTCCAGGGGAGGCACTGAAGCTTTCTTT. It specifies CASTRSRGGTEAFF.

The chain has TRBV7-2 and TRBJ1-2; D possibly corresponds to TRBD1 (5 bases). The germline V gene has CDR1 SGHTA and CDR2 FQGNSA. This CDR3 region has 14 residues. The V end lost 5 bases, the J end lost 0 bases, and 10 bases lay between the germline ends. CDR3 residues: CASSLTDTNYGYTF. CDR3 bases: TGTGCCAGCAGCCTGACAGACACTAACTATGGCTACACCTTC.

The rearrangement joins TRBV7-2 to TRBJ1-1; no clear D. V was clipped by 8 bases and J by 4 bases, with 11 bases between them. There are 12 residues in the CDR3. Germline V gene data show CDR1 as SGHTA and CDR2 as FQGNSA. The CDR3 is CASGRVITEAFF. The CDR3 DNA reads TGTGCCAGCGGGCGGGTGATCACTGAAGCTTTCTTT.

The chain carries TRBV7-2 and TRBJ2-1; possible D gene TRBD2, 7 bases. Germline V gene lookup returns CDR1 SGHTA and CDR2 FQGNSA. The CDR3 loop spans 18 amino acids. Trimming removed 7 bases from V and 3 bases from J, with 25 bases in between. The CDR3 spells CASTRGGAGEAYYNEQFF. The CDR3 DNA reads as TGTGCCAGCACTCGTGGGGGGGCGGGAGAGGCCTACTACAATGAGCAGTTCTTC.

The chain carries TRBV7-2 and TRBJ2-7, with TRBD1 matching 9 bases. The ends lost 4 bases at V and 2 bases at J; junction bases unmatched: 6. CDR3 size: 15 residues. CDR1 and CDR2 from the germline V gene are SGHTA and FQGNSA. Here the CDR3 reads CASSYRGRGTYEQYF. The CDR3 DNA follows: TGTGCCAGCAGCTACAGGGGGCGCGGAACCTACGAGCAGTACTTC.

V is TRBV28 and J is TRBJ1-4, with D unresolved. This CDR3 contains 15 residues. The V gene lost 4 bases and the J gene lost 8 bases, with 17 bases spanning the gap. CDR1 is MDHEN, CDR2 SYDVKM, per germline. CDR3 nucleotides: TGTGCCAGCAGTTCGGCCCTGGGGAGACGAGAAAAACTGTTTTTT. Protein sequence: CASSSALGRREKLFF. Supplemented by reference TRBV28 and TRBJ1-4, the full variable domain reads DVKVTQSSRYLVKRTGEKVFLECVQDMDHENMFWYRQDPGLGLRLIYFSYDVKMKEKGDIPEGYSVSREKKERFSLILESASTNQTSMYLCASSSALGRREKLFFGSGTQLSVL.

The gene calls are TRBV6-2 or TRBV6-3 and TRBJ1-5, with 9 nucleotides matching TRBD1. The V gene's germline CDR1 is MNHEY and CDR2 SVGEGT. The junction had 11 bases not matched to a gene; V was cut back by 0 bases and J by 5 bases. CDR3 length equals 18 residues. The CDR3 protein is CASSYSRDRERLYQPQHF. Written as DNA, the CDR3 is TGTGCCAGCAGTTACTCTCGGGACAGGGAGCGGCTATATCAGCCCCAGCATTTT.

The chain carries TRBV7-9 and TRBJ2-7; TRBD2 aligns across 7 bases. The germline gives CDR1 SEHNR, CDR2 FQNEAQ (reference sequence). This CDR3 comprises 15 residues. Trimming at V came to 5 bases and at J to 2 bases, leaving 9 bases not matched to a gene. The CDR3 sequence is CASSGEGPNPYEQYF. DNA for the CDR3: TGTGCCAGCAGCGGGGAGGGGCCCAACCCCTACGAGCAGTACTTC.

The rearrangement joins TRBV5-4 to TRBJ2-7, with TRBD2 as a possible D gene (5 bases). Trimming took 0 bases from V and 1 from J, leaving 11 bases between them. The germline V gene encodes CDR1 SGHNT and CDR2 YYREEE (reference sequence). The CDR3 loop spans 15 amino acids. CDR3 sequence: CASSLGGKESYEQYF. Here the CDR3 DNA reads TGTGCCAGCAGCTTGGGAGGGAAAGAGTCCTACGAGCAGTACTTC.

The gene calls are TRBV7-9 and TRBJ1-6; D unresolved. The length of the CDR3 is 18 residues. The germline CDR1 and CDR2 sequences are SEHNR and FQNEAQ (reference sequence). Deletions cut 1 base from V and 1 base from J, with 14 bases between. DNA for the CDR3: TGTGCCAGCAGCTTAGTGCAGAGCCAATGGTCCTATAATTCACCCCTCCACTTT. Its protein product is CASSLVQSQWSYNSPLHF.

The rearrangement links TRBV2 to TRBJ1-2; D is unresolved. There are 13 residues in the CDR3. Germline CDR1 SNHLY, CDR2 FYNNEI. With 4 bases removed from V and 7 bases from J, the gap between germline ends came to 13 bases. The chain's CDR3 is CASSVGSVSGYTF. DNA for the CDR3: TGTGCCAGCAGTGTCGGTAGCGTGAGTGGCTACACCTTC.

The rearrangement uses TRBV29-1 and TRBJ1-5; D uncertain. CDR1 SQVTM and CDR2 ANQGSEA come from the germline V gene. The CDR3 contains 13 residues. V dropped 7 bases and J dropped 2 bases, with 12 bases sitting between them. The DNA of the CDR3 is TGCAGCGCCCAAGGTGGGGGCAATCAGCCCCAGCATTTT. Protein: CSAQGGGNQPQHF.

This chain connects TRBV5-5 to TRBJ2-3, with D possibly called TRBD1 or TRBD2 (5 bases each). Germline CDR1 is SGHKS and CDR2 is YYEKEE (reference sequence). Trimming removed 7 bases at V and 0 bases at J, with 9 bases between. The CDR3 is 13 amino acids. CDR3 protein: CASARGSTDTQYF. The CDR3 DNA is TGTGCCAGCGCGAGGGGCAGCACAGATACGCAGTATTTT.

The CDR3: CASSLSLTAYGYTF. The CDR3 DNA sequence: TGTGCCAGCAGTTTATCGTTGACGGCCTATGGCTACACCTTC. The chain carries TRBV28 and TRBJ1-2; no clear D. V was shortened by 1 base and J by 4 bases, with 10 bases between the two germline ends. The CDR3 runs to 14 residues. Germline CDR1 and CDR2: MDHEN and SYDVKM.

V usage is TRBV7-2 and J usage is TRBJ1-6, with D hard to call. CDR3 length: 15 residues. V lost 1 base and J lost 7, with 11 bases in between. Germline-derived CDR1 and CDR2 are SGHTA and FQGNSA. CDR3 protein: CASSLVGSGNSPLHF. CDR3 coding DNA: TGTGCCAGCAGCTTAGTTGGGTCAGGAAATTCACCCCTCCACTTT.

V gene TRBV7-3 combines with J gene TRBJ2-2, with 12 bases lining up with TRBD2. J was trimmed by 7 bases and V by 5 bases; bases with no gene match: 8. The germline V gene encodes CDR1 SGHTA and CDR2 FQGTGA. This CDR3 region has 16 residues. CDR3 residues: CASSPGTSGQGGELFF. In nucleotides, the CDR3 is TGTGCCAGCAGCCCCGGGACTAGCGGGCAGGGCGGGGAGCTGTTTTTT.

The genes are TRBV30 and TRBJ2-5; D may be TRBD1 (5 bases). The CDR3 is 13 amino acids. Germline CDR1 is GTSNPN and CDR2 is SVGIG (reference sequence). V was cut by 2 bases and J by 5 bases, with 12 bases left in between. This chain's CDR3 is CAWSPSRGETQYF. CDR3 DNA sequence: TGTGCCTGGAGTCCATCTAGGGGTGAGACCCAGTACTTC.

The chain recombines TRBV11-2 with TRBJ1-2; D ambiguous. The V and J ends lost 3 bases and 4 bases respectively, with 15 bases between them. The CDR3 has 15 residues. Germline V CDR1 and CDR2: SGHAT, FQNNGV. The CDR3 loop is CASSLDHPTSYGYTF. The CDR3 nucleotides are TGTGCCAGCAGCTTGGACCATCCGACCTCCTATGGCTACACCTTC. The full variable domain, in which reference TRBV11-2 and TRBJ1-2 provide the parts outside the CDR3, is EAGVAQSPRYKIIEKRQSVAFWCNPISGHATLYWYQQILGQGPKLLIQFQNNGVVDDSQLPKDRFSAERLKGVDSTLKIQPAKLEDSAVYLCASSLDHPTSYGYTFGSGTRLTVV.

As DNA, the CDR3 is TGTGCCAGCAGCTACGGGACAGGGGGTACCTATAGCAATCAGCCCCAGCATTTT. It yields the protein CASSYGTGGTYSNQPQHF. V and J are TRBV7-9 and TRBJ1-5, with 11 bases matching TRBD1. CDR1 and CDR2 from the germline V gene are SEHNR and FQNEAQ (reference sequence). With 4 bases clipped from V and 0 bases from J, the junction kept 8 bases outside the gene matches. The CDR3 is 18 residues long.

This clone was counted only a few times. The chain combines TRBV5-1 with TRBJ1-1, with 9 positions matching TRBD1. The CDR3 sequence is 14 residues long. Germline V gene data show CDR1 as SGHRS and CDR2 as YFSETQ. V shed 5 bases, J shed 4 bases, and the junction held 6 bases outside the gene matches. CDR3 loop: CASSEQGASTEAFF. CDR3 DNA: TGCGCCAGCAGTGAACAGGGGGCGAGCACTGAAGCTTTCTTT.

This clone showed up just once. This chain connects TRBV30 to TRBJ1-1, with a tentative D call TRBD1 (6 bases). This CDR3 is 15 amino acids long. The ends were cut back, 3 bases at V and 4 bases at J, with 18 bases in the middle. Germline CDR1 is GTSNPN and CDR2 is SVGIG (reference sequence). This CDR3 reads CAWRRGGRGFTEAFF. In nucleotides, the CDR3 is TGTGCCTGGAGGAGGGGAGGCAGGGGCTTCACTGAAGCTTTCTTT.

DNA for the CDR3: TGCGCCAGCAGCCCCGGGACTGACTCGGAGGGCTATGGCTACACCTTC. The encoded protein is CASSPGTDSEGYGYTF. V gene TRBV4-3 combines with J gene TRBJ1-2; D perhaps matches TRBD1 (5 bases). The CDR3 has 16 residues. Germline-derived CDR1 and CDR2 are LGHNA and YSLEER. The V end was cut by 4 bases, the J end by 4 bases, with 19 bases between.

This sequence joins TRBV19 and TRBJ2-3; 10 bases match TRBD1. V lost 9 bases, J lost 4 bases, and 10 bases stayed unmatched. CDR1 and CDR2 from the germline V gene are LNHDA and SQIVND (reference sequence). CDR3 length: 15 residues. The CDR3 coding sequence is TGTGCCAGCAATACCGGGACAGGGGTACCAGATACGCAGTATTTT. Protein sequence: CASNTGTGVPDTQYF.

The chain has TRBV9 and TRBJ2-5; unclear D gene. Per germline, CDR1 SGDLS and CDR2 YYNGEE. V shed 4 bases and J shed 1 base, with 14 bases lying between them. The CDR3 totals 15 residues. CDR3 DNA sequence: TGTGCCAGCAGCAGACGCCCCGGAGTCCAAGAGACCCAGTACTTC. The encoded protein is CASSRRPGVQETQYF. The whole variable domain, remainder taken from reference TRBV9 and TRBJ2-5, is DSGVTQTPKHLITATGQRVTLRCSPRSGDLSVYWYQQSLDQGLQFLIQYYNGEERAKGNILERFSAQQFPDLHSELNLSSLELGDSALYFCASSRRPGVQETQYFGPGTRLLVL.

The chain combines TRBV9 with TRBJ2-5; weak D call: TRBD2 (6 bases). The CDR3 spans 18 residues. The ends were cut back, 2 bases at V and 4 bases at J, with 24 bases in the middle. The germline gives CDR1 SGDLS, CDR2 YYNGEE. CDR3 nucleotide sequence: TGTGCCAGCAGCGTCGGGATACGGAGGGACTTAGCCGCAGAGACCCAGTACTTC. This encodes CASSVGIRRDLAAETQYF.

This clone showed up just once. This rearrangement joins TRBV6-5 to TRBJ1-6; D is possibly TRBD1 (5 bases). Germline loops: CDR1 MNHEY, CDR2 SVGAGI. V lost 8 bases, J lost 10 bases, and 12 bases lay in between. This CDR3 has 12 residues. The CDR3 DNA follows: TGTGCCAGCGGCGTACAGGAGTCACCCCTCCACTTT. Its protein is CASGVQESPLHF.

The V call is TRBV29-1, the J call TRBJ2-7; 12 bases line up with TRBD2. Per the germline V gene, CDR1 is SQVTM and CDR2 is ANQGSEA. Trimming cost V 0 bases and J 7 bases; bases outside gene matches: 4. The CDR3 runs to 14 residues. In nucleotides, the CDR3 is TGCAGCGTTGAAGATCTACTAGCGGGAGGTGAGCAGTACTTC. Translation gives CSVEDLLAGGEQYF.

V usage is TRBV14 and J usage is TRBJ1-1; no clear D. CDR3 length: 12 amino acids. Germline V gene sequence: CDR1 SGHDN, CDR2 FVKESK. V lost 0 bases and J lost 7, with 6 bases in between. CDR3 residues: CASSQDRVEAFF. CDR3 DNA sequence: TGTGCCAGCAGCCAAGATCGGGTTGAAGCTTTCTTT.